This T cell receptor (beta chain) came from a study of cytomegalovirus exposure and HLA in healthy donors. Study conclusions and caveats: Usually a TCR sequence was rare, but some public TCRs were found in many donors.

Unmatched junction bases numbered 6, after V lost 2 bases and J lost 3 bases. The CDR3 is 15 amino acids. From germline, CDR1 is MNHEY and CDR2 SVGAGI. The donors were part of the validation cohort of more than 90 subjects. That cohort was separate from the first cohort, which comprised 670 or so subjects. Clones were sequenced by immunoSEQ multiplex PCR, and TCRdb holds only the in-frame ones, with some missing. Of 70,000 or so clones detected, 94% appear once; the ten largest clones hold roughly 1.6%. On this clone: Its antigen is not identified.

The chain recombines TRBV6-5 with TRBJ2-5, with TRBD1 matching over 7 bases. The receptor comes from a man younger than 35 in good health and CMV-seropositive. Source material: PBMCs. The CDR3: CASSYGDREKETQYF. The CDR3 nucleotides read TGTGCCAGCAGTTACGGGGACAGAGAGAAAGAGACCCAGTACTTC.